These 16 T cell receptor beta chains were sequenced from one sample in a study of blood T cells in healthy people across ages. For the second PCR, which ran for roughly 6 to 11 cycles, a sample-barcoded 5' primer and a J-beta primer mix were used. Via MiXCR, TCRdb re-called the 5' RACE reads, giving one row per CDR3 protein. The profile shows under 1 million distinct CDR3 sequences, around 43% of them singletons. The specimen sequenced was blood. These receptors came from a man aged 60 to 75 in good health.

This clonotype was observed a single time. V is TRBV19 and J is TRBJ1-5; D ambiguous. Trimming cost V 11 bases and J 1 base, with 18 bases left between them. The germline gives CDR1 LNHDA, CDR2 SQIVND (reference sequence). This CDR3 is built from 15 residues. CDR3 in DNA: TGTGCCTCCCACGGCCCCCGTTCGAGCAATCAGCCCCAGCATTTT. It codes for CASHGPRSSNQPQHF.

The chain recombines TRBV9 with TRBJ1-4, with TRBD1 as a possible D gene (6 bases). The V gene lost 4 bases and the J gene lost 7 bases, with 14 bases spanning the gap. Per germline, CDR1 SGDLS and CDR2 YYNGEE. CDR3 length: 14 residues. CDR3 in DNA: TGTGCCAGCAGCCCCCGGCAGGGGCGTGAAAAACTGTTTTTT. This sequence encodes CASSPRQGREKLFF.

V is TRBV5-1 and J is TRBJ2-7; possibly TRBD1 for D (5 bases). The CDR3 has 15 residues. Germline V gene data show CDR1 as SGHRS and CDR2 as YFSETQ. V was cut by 7 bases and J by 0 bases, with 17 bases left in between. CDR3 nucleotide sequence: TGCGCCAGCGGAGACCCCAGGGTTAGCTCCTACGAGCAGTACTTC. Translation: CASGDPRVSSYEQYF. The complete variable domain, with remaining parts taken from reference TRBV5-1 and TRBJ2-7, reads KAGVTQTPRYLIKTRGQQVTLSCSPISGHRSVSWYQQTPGQGLQFLFEYFSETQRNKGNFPGRFSGRQFSNSRSEMNVSTLELGDSALYLCASGDPRVSSYEQYFGPGTRLTVT.

The V call is TRBV7-2, the J call TRBJ1-6; D gene unclear. The CDR3 covers 18 residues. CDR1 is SGHTA, CDR2 FQGNSA, per germline. V gave up 4 bases and J gave up 0 bases, with 16 bases separating them. CDR3 DNA sequence: TGTGCCAGCAGCTCCATAGGCGGGTCCTACTCCTATAATTCACCCCTCCACTTT. It codes for CASSSIGGSYSYNSPLHF. Full variable domain (outside the CDR3, taken from reference TRBV7-2 and TRBJ1-6): GAGVSQSPSNKVTEKGKDVELRCDPISGHTALYWYRQSLGQGLEFLIYFQGNSAPDKSGLPSDRFSAERTGGSVSTLTIQRTQQEDSAVYLCASSSIGGSYSYNSPLHFGNGTRLTVT.

V usage is TRBV7-2 and J usage is TRBJ2-5, with TRBD2 matching over 10 bases. The germline V gene encodes CDR1 SGHTA and CDR2 FQGNSA. CDR3 size: 14 residues. J lost 5 bases, V lost 6 bases, and 6 bases had no gene match. The CDR3 loop reads CASRVGLAVETQYF. In DNA, the CDR3 is TGTGCCAGCAGAGTTGGACTAGCGGTGGAGACCCAGTACTTC.

On this clonotype itself: A single base separates this from a much larger clone, so it may be a read error. The genes are TRBV29-1 and TRBJ2-7; 7 bases align to TRBD1. Germline CDR1 SQVTM, CDR2 ANQGSEA. V lost 6 bases, J lost 5 bases, and 4 bases stayed unmatched. This CDR3 has 11 amino acids. CDR3 DNA: TGCAGCGTGGGGACAGTCGACGAGCAGTACTTC. It yields the protein CSVGTVDEQYF.

This clonotype was recorded many times. V is TRBV12-3 or TRBV12-4 and J is TRBJ2-5; D is possibly TRBD2 (5 bases). The J call could be wrong; TRBJ2-7 is a better fit for the DNA end. This CDR3 has 11 amino acids. CDR3 loop: CASLGVNEQYF. CDR3 coding DNA: TGTGCCAGCCTCGGGGTCAACGAGCAGTACTTC.

The chain joins TRBV9 to TRBJ2-1, with D perhaps TRBD2 (5 bases). Germline-derived CDR1 and CDR2 are SGDLS and YYNGEE. V was cut by 0 bases and J by 5 bases, with 6 bases left in between. This CDR3 is built from 13 residues. The DNA for the CDR3 is TGTGCCAGCAGCGTAGCGGGAAACAATGAGCAGTTCTTC. Its translation: CASSVAGNNEQFF.

This clonotype showed up just a few times. This chain connects TRBV5-1 to TRBJ2-5, with 9 bases matching TRBD1. CDR1 and CDR2 (germline): SGHRS, YFSETQ. There are 15 residues in the CDR3. Trimming at V came to 4 bases and at J to 4 bases, leaving 8 bases not matched to a gene. The CDR3 is CASSPDRGIRETQYF. The CDR3 nucleotides read TGCGCCAGCAGCCCGGACAGGGGAATAAGAGAGACCCAGTACTTC.

This clonotype was counted only a few times. V and J are TRBV4-1 and TRBJ2-7; D is possibly TRBD1 (6 bases). From germline, CDR1 is MGHRA and CDR2 YSYEKL. The ends were cut back, 3 bases at V and 2 bases at J, with 14 bases in the middle. This CDR3 spans 15 amino acids. CDR3 bases: TGCGCCAGCAGCCAGCACCCGGACAGTCCCTACGAGCAGTACTTC. Protein sequence: CASSQHPDSPYEQYF.

V and J are TRBV6-5 and TRBJ2-3; D call uncertain. This CDR3 is built from 14 residues. The V end was cut by 0 bases, the J end by 0 bases, with 4 bases between. The germline gives CDR1 MNHEY, CDR2 SVGAGI. The DNA of the CDR3 is TGTGCCAGCAGTTACTCCTTCAGCACAGATACGCAGTATTTT. Amino acid sequence: CASSYSFSTDTQYF.

This clonotype was seen repeatedly, ten times or more. The chain recombines TRBV5-1 with TRBJ2-3; no clear D. CDR3 length equals 12 residues. V dropped 0 bases and J dropped 5 bases, with 4 bases sitting between them. Germline V gene data show CDR1 as SGHRS and CDR2 as YFSETQ. CDR3: CASSLAVDTQYF. The CDR3, as DNA: TGCGCCAGCAGCTTGGCCGTAGATACGCAGTATTTT. Full variable domain (outside the CDR3, taken from reference TRBV5-1 and TRBJ2-3): KAGVTQTPRYLIKTRGQQVTLSCSPISGHRSVSWYQQTPGQGLQFLFEYFSETQRNKGNFPGRFSGRQFSNSRSEMNVSTLELGDSALYLCASSLAVDTQYFGPGTRLTVL.

The chain joins TRBV6-5 to TRBJ2-1; TRBD2 aligns across 8 bases. V gave up 6 bases and J gave up 7 bases; unmatched junction bases: 11. CDR1 and CDR2 from the germline V gene are MNHEY and SVGAGI. The length of the CDR3 is 15 residues. This CDR3 reads CASSPGLEMGNEQFF. CDR3 sequence (DNA): TGTGCCAGCAGCCCGGGACTAGAGATGGGAAATGAGCAGTTCTTC.

This clonotype was detected only once. This sequence joins TRBV12-3 or TRBV12-4 and TRBJ2-1; TRBD1 agrees at 9 bases. The CDR3 runs to 15 residues. Trimming cost V 5 bases and J 4 bases; bases outside gene matches: 6. The CDR3 protein is CASSELGTGYNEQFF. The CDR3 DNA follows: TGTGCCAGCAGTGAACTCGGGACAGGGTACAATGAGCAGTTCTTC.

This clonotype was seen only a few times. The chain has TRBV20-1 and TRBJ2-5; 8 bases fit TRBD2. Germline lookup yields CDR1 DFQATT and CDR2 SNEGSKA (reference sequence). The CDR3 covers 17 residues. V shed 3 bases and J 4 bases; nucleotides not matched to a gene: 16. CDR3 bases: TGCAGTGCTAGGGGGTCTTTAAGCGGGGGCCCCAGAGAGACCCAGTACTTC. Residues: CSARGSLSGGPRETQYF.

The rearrangement uses TRBV4-1 and TRBJ2-7; 9 nucleotides line up with TRBD1. V lost 0 bases, J lost 6 bases, and 6 bases stayed unmatched. The CDR3 spans 15 residues. The V gene's germline CDR1 is MGHRA and CDR2 YSYEKL. The CDR3 is CASSQDYGTGREQYF. DNA of the CDR3: TGCGCCAGCAGCCAAGATTACGGGACAGGGCGCGAGCAGTACTTC.